This T cell receptor (beta chain) was sequenced for a study of PD-1 blockade in mismatch repair-deficient tumors. The table came from immunoSEQ multiplex PCR; TCRdb's copy has only in-frame clones and leaves some out. Here the sample spans some 48,000 clones, around 77% being singletons. Specimen: PBMCs, collected before pembrolizumab treatment. This clonotype originated in an adult with mismatch repair-deficient cancer.

CDR3 nucleotides: TGTGCCAGCTCGTCACTATCAAGACAGGAACTAGCCAAAAACATTCAGTACTTC. Amino acid sequence: CASSSLSRQELAKNIQYF. The V gene is TRBV18, the J gene TRBJ2-4; D possibly corresponds to TRBD1 (6 bases). Per the germline V gene, CDR1 is KGHSH and CDR2 is LQKENI. Trimming took off 6 bases at V and 0 bases at J, with 21 bases between the two ends. The CDR3 length is 18 residues.